The present T cell receptor (beta chain) was sequenced within a study of blood T cell repertoires in COVID-19 (TCRdb year 2020). As for the study more broadly: The collaborator samples originated in the United States, Italy and Spain and spanned the acute and convalescent phases of COVID-19. The prospective study material was composed of cDNA or gDNA derived from T cells, B-cell-depleted T cells, or PBMCs. Deeply sampled blood TCRbeta repertoires from subjects exposed to, actively infected with, or recovered from COVID-19 were included in the dataset. The repertoires were released in a freely available public database meant as a resource for research on the immune response to SARS-CoV-2. Samples were obtained from the ongoing ImmuneRACE study (first 160 participants) and from 1,254 subjects provided by 6 global collaborators. The sample metadata nearly always contained a de-identified subject ID, COVID-19 status, age in years and sex. Where available, HLA class I and class II types were obtained from metadata supplied by the sample provider rather than from assay-based typing. The investigation overall reported the following: How much clinical and demographic metadata was included differed by source and by participant, and the metadata was provided uncurated.

Whole blood was collected in K2EDTA tubes by collaborating institutions according to the institutions' own protocols. Collaborator samples were shipped for TCRbeta analysis as frozen whole blood, isolated PBMCs, or DNA extracted from either sample type. Notes on this clone: Its antigen is not yet known. The sample holds no much larger clone one base away, and base qualities are not on file.

TCRbeta CDR3 regions were amplified from genomic DNA by means of the immunoSEQ Assay, a bias-controlled multiplex PCR. On the study's bioinformatics: The number of nucleated cells in each sample was estimated by amplification of reference gene primers within the assay. To quantify the absolute abundance of each unique TCRbeta CDR3 rearrangement, sequence reads were collapsed and filtered. For each sample, productive Simpson clonality was calculated as the square root of Simpson's diversity index across productive rearrangements. The table comes from immuneACCESS by way of TCRdb, which keeps in-frame sequences with V and J called. Part of the clones is missing from these tables; in studies checked, under half for an unresolved V gene and the rest for unknown reasons. The V and J calls and clone size come from that table; D and trimming were worked out from the DNA. The sample table contains over 150,000 clones; only one count was recorded for more than 80% of them. The ten largest clones add up to 0.55% of the sample.

V loses 6 bases of germline sequence and J loses 3 bases, and the interval between the two ends is 9 bases. CDR1 and CDR2, per the germline V gene, are MDHEN and SYDVKM. The CDR3, cysteine through phenylalanine, is 12 amino acids long. Here the CDR3 DNA is all that survives: 36 bases in frame from base 1. The clonotype was recovered from a man aged 50 to 59 with acute or convalescent COVID-19. Source material: peripheral blood. The receptor chain draws on TRBV28 and TRBJ2-7; tentative D gene TRBD1, with 5 bases matching. Here the CDR3 is given as CASRRTNYEQYF. The nucleotides read TGTGCCAGCAGAAGGACAAACTACGAGCAGTACTTC.